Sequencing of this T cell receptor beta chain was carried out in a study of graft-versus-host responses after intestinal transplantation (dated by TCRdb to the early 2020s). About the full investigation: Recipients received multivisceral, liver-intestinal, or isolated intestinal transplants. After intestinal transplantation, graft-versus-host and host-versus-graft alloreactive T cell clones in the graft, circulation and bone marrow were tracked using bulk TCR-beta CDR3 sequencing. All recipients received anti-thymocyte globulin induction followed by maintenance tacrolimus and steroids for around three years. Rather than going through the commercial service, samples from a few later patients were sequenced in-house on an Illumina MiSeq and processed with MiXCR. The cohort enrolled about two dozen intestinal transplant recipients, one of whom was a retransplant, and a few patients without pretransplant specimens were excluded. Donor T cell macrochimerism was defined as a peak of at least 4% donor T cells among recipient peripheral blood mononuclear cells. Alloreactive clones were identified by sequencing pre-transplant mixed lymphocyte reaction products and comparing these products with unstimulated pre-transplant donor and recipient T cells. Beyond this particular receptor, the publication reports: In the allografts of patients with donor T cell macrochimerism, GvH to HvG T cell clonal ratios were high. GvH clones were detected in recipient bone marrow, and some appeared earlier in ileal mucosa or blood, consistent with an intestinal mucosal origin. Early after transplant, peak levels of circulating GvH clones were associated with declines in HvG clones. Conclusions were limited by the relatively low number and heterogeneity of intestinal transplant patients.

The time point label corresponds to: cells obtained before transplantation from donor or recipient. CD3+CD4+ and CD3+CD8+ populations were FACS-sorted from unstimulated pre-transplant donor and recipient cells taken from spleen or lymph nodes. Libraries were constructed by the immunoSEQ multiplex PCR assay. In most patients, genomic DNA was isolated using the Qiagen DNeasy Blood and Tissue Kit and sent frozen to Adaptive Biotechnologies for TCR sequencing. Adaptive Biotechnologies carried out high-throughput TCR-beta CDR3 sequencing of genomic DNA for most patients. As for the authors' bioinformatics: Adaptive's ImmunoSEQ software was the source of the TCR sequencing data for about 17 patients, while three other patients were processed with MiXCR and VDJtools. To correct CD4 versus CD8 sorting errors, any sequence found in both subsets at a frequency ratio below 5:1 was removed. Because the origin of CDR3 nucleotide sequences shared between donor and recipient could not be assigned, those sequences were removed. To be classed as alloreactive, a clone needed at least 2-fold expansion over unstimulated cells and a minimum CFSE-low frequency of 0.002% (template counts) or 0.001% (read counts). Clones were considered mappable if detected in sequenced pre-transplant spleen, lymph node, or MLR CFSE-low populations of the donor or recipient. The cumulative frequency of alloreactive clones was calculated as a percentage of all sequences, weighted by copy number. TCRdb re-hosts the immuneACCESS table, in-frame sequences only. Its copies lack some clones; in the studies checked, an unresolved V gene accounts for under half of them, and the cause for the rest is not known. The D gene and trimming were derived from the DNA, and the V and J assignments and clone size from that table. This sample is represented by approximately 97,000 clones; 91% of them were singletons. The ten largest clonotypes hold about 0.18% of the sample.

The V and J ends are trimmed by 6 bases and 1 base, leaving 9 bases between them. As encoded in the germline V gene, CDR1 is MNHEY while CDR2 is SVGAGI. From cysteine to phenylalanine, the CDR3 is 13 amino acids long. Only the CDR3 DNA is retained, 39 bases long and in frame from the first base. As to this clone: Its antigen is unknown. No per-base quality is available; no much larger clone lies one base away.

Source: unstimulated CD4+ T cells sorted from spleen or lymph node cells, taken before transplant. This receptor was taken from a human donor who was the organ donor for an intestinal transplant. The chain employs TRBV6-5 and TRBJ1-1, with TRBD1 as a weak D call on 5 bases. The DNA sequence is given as TGTGCCAGCAGGCGGCAGGGGAACACTGAAGCTTTCTTT. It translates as CASRRQGNTEAFF.